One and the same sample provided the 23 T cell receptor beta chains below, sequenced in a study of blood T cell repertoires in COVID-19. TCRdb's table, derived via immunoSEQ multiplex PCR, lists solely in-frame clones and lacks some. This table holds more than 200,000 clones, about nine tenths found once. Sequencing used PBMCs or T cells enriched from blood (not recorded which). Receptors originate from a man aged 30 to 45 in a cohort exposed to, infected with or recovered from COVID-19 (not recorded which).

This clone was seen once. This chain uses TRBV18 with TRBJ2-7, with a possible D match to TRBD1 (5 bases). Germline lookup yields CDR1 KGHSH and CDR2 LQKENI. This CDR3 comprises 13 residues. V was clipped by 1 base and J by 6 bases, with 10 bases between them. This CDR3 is CASSPQVGAEQYF. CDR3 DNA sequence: TGTGCCAGCTCACCACAGGTAGGGGCCGAGCAGTACTTC.

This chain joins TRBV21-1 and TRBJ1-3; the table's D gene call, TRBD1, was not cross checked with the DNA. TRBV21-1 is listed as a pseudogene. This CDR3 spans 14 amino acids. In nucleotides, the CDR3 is TGTGCCAGCAGCGGGACAGGGACAGGAAACACCATATATTTT. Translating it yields CASSGTGTGNTIYF.

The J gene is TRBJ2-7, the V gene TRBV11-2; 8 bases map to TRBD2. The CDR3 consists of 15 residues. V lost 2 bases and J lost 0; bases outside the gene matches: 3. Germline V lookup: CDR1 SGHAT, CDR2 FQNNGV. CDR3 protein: CASSLTREASYEQYF. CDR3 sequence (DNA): TGTGCCAGCAGCTTAACGCGGGAGGCCTCCTACGAGCAGTACTTC. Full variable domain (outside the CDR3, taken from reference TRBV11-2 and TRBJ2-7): EAGVAQSPRYKIIEKRQSVAFWCNPISGHATLYWYQQILGQGPKLLIQFQNNGVVDDSQLPKDRFSAERLKGVDSTLKIQPAKLEDSAVYLCASSLTREASYEQYFGPGTRLTVT.

CDR3 protein: CASSLSTGDGYTF. The CDR3 bases are TGTGCCAGCAGTTTATCGACAGGGGATGGCTACACCTTC. The chain employs TRBV28 and TRBJ1-2, with 8 bases lining up with TRBD1. CDR1 MDHEN and CDR2 SYDVKM come from the germline V gene. The V and J ends lost 1 base and 6 bases, in that order; junction bases with no gene match: 1. The CDR3 sequence is 13 residues long.

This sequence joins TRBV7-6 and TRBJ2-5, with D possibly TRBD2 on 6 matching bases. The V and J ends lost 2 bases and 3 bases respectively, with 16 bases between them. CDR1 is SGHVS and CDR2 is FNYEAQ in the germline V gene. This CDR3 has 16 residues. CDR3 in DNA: TGTGCCAGCAGCTTAAAACGGGAGTGGAGGGAAGAGACCCAGTACTTC. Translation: CASSLKREWREETQYF.

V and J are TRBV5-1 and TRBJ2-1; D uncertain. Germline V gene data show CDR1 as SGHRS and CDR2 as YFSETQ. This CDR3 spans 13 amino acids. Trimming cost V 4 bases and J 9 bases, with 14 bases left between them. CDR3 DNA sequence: TGCGCCAGCAGCATTACCCTGAGTAGTGAGCAGTTCTTC. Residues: CASSITLSSEQFF.

The CDR3 coding sequence is TGTGCCAGTAGTGCCCACCGCGGACAGGGTGGAGGGGATGAAAAACTGTTTTTT. It specifies CASSAHRGQGGGDEKLFF. The gene calls are TRBV19 and TRBJ1-4; 8 bases match TRBD1. From germline, CDR1 is LNHDA and CDR2 SQIVND (reference sequence). There are 18 residues in the CDR3. V was clipped by 5 bases and J by 6 bases; unmatched bases: 17.

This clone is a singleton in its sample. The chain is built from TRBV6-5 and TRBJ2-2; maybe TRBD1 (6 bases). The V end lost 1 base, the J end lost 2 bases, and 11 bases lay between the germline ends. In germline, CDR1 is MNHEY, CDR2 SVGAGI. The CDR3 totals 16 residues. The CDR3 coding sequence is TGTGCCAGCAGTTACTGGGGACACATAAACACCGGGGAGCTGTTTTTT. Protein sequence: CASSYWGHINTGELFF.

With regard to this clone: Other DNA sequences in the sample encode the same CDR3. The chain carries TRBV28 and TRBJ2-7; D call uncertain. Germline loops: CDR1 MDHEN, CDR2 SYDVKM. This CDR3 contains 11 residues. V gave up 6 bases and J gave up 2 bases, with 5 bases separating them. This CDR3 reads CASSPTYEQYF. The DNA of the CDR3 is TGTGCCAGCAGCCCTACCTACGAGCAGTACTTC. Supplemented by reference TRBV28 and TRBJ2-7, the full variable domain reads DVKVTQSSRYLVKRTGEKVFLECVQDMDHENMFWYRQDPGLGLRLIYFSYDVKMKEKGDIPEGYSVSREKKERFSLILESASTNQTSMYLCASSPTYEQYFGPGTRLTVT.

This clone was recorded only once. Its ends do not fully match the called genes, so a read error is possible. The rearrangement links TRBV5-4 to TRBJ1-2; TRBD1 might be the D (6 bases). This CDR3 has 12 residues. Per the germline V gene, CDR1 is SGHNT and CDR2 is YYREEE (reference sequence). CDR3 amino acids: CASSLDSTGHVF. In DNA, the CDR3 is TGTGCCAGCAGCTTGGATTCGACAGGTCACGTCTTC.

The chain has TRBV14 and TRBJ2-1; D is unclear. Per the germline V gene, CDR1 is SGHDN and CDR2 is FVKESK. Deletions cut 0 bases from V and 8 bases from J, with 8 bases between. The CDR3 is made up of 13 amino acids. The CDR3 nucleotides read TGTGCCAGCAGCCAAGAATTTGCGGATGAGCAGTTCTTC. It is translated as CASSQEFADEQFF.

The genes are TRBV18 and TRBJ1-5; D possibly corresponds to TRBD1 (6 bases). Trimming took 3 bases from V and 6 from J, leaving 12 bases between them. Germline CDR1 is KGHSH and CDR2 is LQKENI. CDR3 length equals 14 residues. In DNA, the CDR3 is TGTGCCAGCTCACCGGACAGCTCGACTCAGCCCCAGCATTTT. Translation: CASSPDSSTQPQHF.

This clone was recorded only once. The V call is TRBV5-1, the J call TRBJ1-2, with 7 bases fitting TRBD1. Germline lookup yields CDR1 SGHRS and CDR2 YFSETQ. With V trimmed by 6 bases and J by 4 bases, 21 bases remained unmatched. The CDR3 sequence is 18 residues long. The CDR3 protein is CASTFNLGGASAFYGYTF. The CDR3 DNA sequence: TGCGCCAGCACCTTCAACCTAGGGGGCGCGTCGGCTTTCTATGGCTACACCTTC.

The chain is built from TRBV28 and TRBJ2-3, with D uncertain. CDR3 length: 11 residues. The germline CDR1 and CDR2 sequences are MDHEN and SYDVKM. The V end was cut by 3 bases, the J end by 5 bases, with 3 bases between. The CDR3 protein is CASSFLDTQYF. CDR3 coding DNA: TGTGCCAGCAGTTTCTTAGATACGCAGTATTTT. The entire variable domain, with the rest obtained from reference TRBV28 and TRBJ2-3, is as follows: DVKVTQSSRYLVKRTGEKVFLECVQDMDHENMFWYRQDPGLGLRLIYFSYDVKMKEKGDIPEGYSVSREKKERFSLILESASTNQTSMYLCASSFLDTQYFGPGTRLTVL.

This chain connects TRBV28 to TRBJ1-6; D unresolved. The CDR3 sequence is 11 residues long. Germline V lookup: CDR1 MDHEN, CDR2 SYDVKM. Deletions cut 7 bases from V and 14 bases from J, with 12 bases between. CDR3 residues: CASTLGGALHF. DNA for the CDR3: TGTGCCAGCACTCTCGGCGGGGCCCTCCACTTT.

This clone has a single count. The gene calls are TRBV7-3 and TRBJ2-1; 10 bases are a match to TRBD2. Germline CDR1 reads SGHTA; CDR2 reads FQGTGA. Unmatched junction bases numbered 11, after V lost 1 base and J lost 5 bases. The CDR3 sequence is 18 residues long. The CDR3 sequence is CASSLKAAGTSVHNEQFF. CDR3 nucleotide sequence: TGTGCCAGCAGCTTAAAAGCAGCCGGGACTAGCGTCCACAATGAGCAGTTCTTC.

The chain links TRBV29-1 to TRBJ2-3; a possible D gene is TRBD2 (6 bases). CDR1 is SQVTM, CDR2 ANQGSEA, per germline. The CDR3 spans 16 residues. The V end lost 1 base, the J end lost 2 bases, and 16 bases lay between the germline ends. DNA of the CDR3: TGCAGCGTTGAAGGACTAGTTGGTGCAATCACAGATACGCAGTATTTT. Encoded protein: CSVEGLVGAITDTQYF.

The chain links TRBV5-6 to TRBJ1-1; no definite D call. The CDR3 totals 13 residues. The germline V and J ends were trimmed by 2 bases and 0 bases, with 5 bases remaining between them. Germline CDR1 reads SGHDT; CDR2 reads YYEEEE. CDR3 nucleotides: TGTGCCAGCAGCTTACGAGTGAACACTGAAGCTTTCTTT. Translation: CASSLRVNTEAFF.

DNA for the CDR3: TGTGCCAGCAGCCCTAACCCCAGGGTAGGGCAGCCCCAGCATTTT. Translating it yields CASSPNPRVGQPQHF. The chain uses TRBV3-1 (or the pseudogene TRBV3-2) and TRBJ1-5, with D possibly TRBD1 on 5 matching bases. There are 15 residues in the CDR3. The germline CDR1 and CDR2 sequences are LGHDT and YNNKEL (reference sequence). Trimming shortened V by 4 bases and J by 7 bases, and 17 bases separated the two germline ends.

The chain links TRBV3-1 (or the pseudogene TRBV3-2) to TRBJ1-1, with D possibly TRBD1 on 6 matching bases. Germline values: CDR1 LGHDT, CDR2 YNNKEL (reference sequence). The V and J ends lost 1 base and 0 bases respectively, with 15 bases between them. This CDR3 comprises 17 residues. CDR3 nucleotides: TGTGCCAGCAGCCAAGTAGTTGCCGGGACAATGAACACTGAAGCTTTCTTT. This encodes CASSQVVAGTMNTEAFF.

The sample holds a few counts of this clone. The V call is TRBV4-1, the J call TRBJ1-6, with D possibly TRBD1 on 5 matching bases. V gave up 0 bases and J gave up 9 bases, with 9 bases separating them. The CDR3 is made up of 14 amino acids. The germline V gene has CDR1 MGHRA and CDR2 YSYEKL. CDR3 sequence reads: CASSQDRVSSPLHF. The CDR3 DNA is TGCGCCAGCAGCCAAGACAGGGTGAGTTCACCCCTCCACTTT.

The CDR3 DNA follows: TGTGCCAGCAGTTGGGGACTAGCCTCCTACGAGCAGTACTTC. It specifies CASSWGLASYEQYF. The J gene is TRBJ2-7, the V gene TRBV6-5, with 9 bases fitting TRBD2. The CDR3 is 14 residues long. CDR1 and CDR2 (germline): MNHEY, SVGAGI. The V and J ends lost 4 bases and 0 bases, in that order; junction bases with no gene match: 1.

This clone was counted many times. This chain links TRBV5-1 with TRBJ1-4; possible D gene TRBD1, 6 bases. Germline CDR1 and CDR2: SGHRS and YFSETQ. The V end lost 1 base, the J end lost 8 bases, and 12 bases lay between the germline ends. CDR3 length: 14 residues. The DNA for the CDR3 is TGCGCCAGCAGCTTGCCCGGGACAAAAGAAAAACTGTTTTTT. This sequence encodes CASSLPGTKEKLFF.